The rows below give T cell receptor beta chains drawn from one sample of a study of T cells after yellow fever vaccination. TCRdb analysed the 5' RACE reads with MiXCR anew, one entry per CDR3 protein. The table lists 85,000 to 100,000 distinct CDR3 sequences, about 6% of them singletons. The input for sequencing was CD8+ T cells sorted from PBMCs, taken 10 days after the yellow fever booster vaccination. Receptors originate from a man aged 18 to 30 who received the YFV17D yellow fever vaccine. CDR3s include the opening cysteine and the closing phenylalanine or tryptophan. D genes are given only for firm matches. Clone size is shown for a subset of rows, as once, few, many or a class of expanded clone.

d_gene	j_gene	v_gene	abundance	CDR3nt	CDR3aa
NA	TRBJ2-7	TRBV12-3/TRBV12-4	many	TGTGCCAGCAGTTTTGGGCCCCTTTTTGGGCACGAGCAGTACTTC	CASSFGPLFGHEQYF
NA	TRBJ1-1	TRBV30	NA	TGTGCCTGGAGTAAAGGGCTGAACACTGAAGCTTTCTTT	CAWSKGLNTEAFF
NA	TRBJ2-1	TRBV27	NA	TGTGGCAGCAGGGGGGGGTACAATGAGCAGTTCTTC	CGSRGGYNEQFF
NA	TRBJ1-1	TRBV3-1	few	TGTGCCAGCAGCCAAGATCGACGTCCGTTGAACACTGAAGCTTTCTTT	CASSQDRRPLNTEAFF
TRBD1	TRBJ1-5	TRBV4-1	few	TGCGCCAGCAGCCAGCGGACAGGGGCTGGTCAGCCCCAGCATTTT	CASSQRTGAGQPQHF
NA	TRBJ2-3	TRBV4-1	few	TGCGCCAGCAGCCCACGCAGCACCAGCGCGCGAGATACGCAGTATTTT	CASSPRSTSARDTQYF
TRBD1	TRBJ1-3	TRBV7-9	NA	TGTGCCAGCAGCAGACAGGGTTTGGGAAACACCATATATTTT	CASSRQGLGNTIYF
NA	TRBJ1-1	TRBV29-1	NA	TGCAGCGTATGGGTGGAGCAAGCTGGAGCTTTCTTT	CSVWVEQAGAFF
NA	TRBJ2-7	TRBV4-3	few	TGCGCCAGCAGCCAAGTCCGAGTGGGTTGGTCCGAGCAGTACTTC	CASSQVRVGWSEQYF
TRBD1	TRBJ1-5	TRBV13	NA	TGTGCCAGCAGCTTAGGCCTACGACAGGGAGGGAGTCAGCCCCAGCATTTT	CASSLGLRQGGSQPQHF
NA	TRBJ1-1	TRBV9	NA	TGTGCCAGCAGCGCCTTCATGAACACTGAAGCTTTCTTT	CASSAFMNTEAFF